A selection of T cell receptor beta chains follows, all from one sample in a study of blood T cell repertoires in COVID-19. Profiled with immunoSEQ multiplex PCR; TCRdb holds only in-frame clones, not every one. The table shows 37,000 or so clones, with roughly 78% occurring only once. The sample was peripheral blood. These receptors came from a man in his fifties or sixties with acute or convalescent COVID-19. Both conserved end residues are part of each CDR3. D genes are given only for firm matches. Expanded clones are given a class, and other clones once, few, many or no size at all.

-	-	TRBV4-3	TRBJ2-7	CASSQDRGRTYEQYF	TGCGCCAGCAGCCAAGACCGGGGGAGGACCTACGAGCAGTACTTC
TRBD1	-	TRBV6-5	TRBJ2-3	CASRRTGDTQYF	TGTGCCAGCAGAAGGACAGGGGATACGCAGTATTTT
TRBD2	-	TRBV24-1	TRBJ2-3	CATSDKRGIGTDTQYF	TGTGCCACCAGTGATAAGCGGGGGATTGGCACAGATACGCAGTATTTT
TRBD2	-	TRBV7-6	TRBJ2-5	CASSLVLAGGVKTQYF	TGTGCCAGCAGCTTAGTCCTAGCGGGAGGGGTTAAGACCCAGTACTTC
TRBD1	-	TRBV6-5	TRBJ1-6	CASRDRESYNSPLHF	TGTGCCAGCAGAGACAGGGAATCCTATAATTCACCCCTCCACTTT
-	-	TRBV7-2	TRBJ2-3	CASSLQQGFNTQYF	TGTGCCAGCAGCCTTCAACAGGGATTTAATACGCAGTATTTT
-	-	TRBV9	TRBJ1-2	CASSVDGFGGYTF	TGTGCCAGCAGCGTAGACGGGTTTGGGGGCTACACCTTC
-	few	TRBV7-8	TRBJ2-3	CASSLGVTGFGDTQYF	TGTGCCAGCAGCTTAGGGGTTACGGGTTTCGGAGATACGCAGTATTTT
-	-	TRBV18	TRBJ2-2	CASSLIRDTSPGELFF	TGTGCCAGCTCACTAATTCGCGACACCTCGCCCGGGGAGCTGTTTTTT
TRBD1	-	TRBV11-3	TRBJ1-1	CASSLPIQYRGVSEAFF	TGTGCCAGCAGCTTACCAATACAATACAGGGGGGTGAGTGAAGCTTTCTTT
-	-	TRBV7-2	TRBJ2-7	CASSLVPPTGFIYEQYF	TGTGCCAGCAGCTTAGTTCCCCCAACAGGTTTCATCTACGAGCAGTACTTC
TRBD2	few	TRBV10-2	TRBJ2-2	CASREGGAHTGELFF	TGCGCCAGCAGGGAGGGAGGGGCCCACACCGGGGAGCTGTTTTTT
TRBD1	-	TRBV6-1	TRBJ1-2	CASSEGQGRGYTF	TGTGCCAGCAGTGAAGGACAGGGCCGGGGCTACACCTTC
-	-	TRBV20-1	TRBJ2-1	CSASTSSDSYNEQFF	TGCAGTGCTAGTACGTCTAGCGACTCCTACAATGAGCAGTTCTTC
TRBD1	-	TRBV18	TRBJ2-1	CASSPGQGAGNEQFF	TGTGCCAGCTCACCGGGACAGGGGGCAGGCAATGAGCAGTTCTTC
TRBD2	few	TRBV2	TRBJ2-2	CASSVISGDTGELFF	TGTGCCAGCAGTGTGATTAGCGGGGACACCGGGGAGCTGTTTTTT
TRBD2	-	TRBV27	TRBJ2-7	CASSFRAGVNYEQYF	TGTGCCAGCAGTTTTCGAGCGGGAGTAAACTACGAGCAGTACTTC
TRBD2	-	TRBV4-3	TRBJ2-7	CASSQGAGPAGQYF	TGCGCCAGCAGCCAGGGAGCGGGGCCCGCAGGGCAGTACTTC
-	-	TRBV3-1/TRBV3-2	TRBJ1-5	CASSLPNQPQHF	TGTGCCAGCAGCCTCCCGAATCAGCCCCAGCATTTT
-	once	TRBV11-3	TRBJ1-1	CASSLVIWRQPNTEAFF	TGTGCCAGCAGCTTAGTGATTTGGAGGCAGCCGAACACTGAAGCTTTCTTT
TRBD1	-	TRBV9	TRBJ1-1	CASSAQAGGGGAFF	TGTGCCAGCAGCGCCCAGGCAGGGGGCGGCGGAGCTTTCTTT
TRBD2	-	TRBV9	TRBJ2-2	CASSDSGMGFGELFF	TGTGCCAGCTCGGATAGCGGGATGGGGTTCGGGGAGCTGTTTTTT
TRBD2	-	TRBV10-3	TRBJ2-7	CAISVLPSGSTYEQYF	TGTGCCATCAGTGTATTGCCTAGCGGGAGTACGTACGAGCAGTACTTC
TRBD1	few	TRBV6-2/TRBV6-3	TRBJ2-1	CASSYSHPRQGAHNEQFF	TGTGCCAGCAGTTACTCCCATCCCCGACAGGGGGCTCACAATGAGCAGTTCTTC
-	-	TRBV12-3/TRBV12-4	TRBJ1-1	CASSLDGNTEAFF	TGTGCCAGCAGTTTAGACGGGAACACTGAAGCTTTCTTT
-	-	TRBV9	TRBJ1-1	CASSPGGRGGGTEAFF	TGTGCCAGCAGCCCCGGGGGTCGGGGAGGTGGCACTGAAGCTTTCTTT
TRBD1	few	TRBV10-3	TRBJ1-2	CAISDPKGAGYGYTF	TGTGCCATCAGTGACCCGAAGGGGGCGGGCTATGGCTACACCTTC
TRBD2	once	TRBV2	TRBJ2-1	CASSQGLAGVEQFF	TGTGCCAGCAGTCAGGGACTAGCGGGAGTCGAGCAGTTCTTC
-	-	TRBV18	TRBJ2-1	CASSPPDIYNEQFF	TGTGCCAGCTCCCCACCGGACATTTACAATGAGCAGTTCTTC
-	-	TRBV7-8	TRBJ1-2	CASSLGAENYGYTF	TGTGCCAGCAGCCTAGGGGCCGAGAACTATGGCTACACCTTC
-	-	TRBV12-3/TRBV12-4	TRBJ1-2	CASSLPPGLGYTF	TGTGCCAGCAGTTTACCCCCAGGACTCGGCTACACCTTC
-	once	TRBV4-3	TRBJ2-1	CASSQGRNEQFF	TGCGCCAGCAGCCAAGGGAGAAATGAGCAGTTCTTC
-	medium-sized	TRBV7-8	TRBJ1-2	CASSFWVAGDGYTF	TGTGCCAGCAGCTTCTGGGTGGCAGGTGATGGCTACACCTTC
TRBD2	few	TRBV7-8	TRBJ2-3	CASSLASGRLDTQYF	TGTGCCAGCAGCTTAGCCAGCGGGAGACTAGATACGCAGTATTTT
TRBD1	-	TRBV30	TRBJ1-3	CAWRSAGGNTNF	TGTGCCTGGAGGAGCGCAGGGGGGAATACGAATTTT
TRBD1	-	TRBV6-5	TRBJ1-6	CASWDRNNSPLHF	TGTGCCAGCTGGGACAGAAATAATTCACCCCTCCACTTT
TRBD1	-	TRBV6-5	TRBJ2-7	CASSLTGGLYEQYF	TGTGCCAGCAGTTTGACAGGGGGACTGTACGAGCAGTACTTC
TRBD1	few	TRBV28	TRBJ1-5	CASSFYRGLGGNQPQHF	TGTGCCAGCAGTTTTTACAGGGGGTTAGGTGGCAATCAGCCCCAGCATTTT
-	-	TRBV4-1	TRBJ1-1	CASSQSLGSHTEAFF	TGCGCCAGCAGCCAAAGCCTTGGGAGTCACACTGAAGCTTTCTTT
TRBD1	-	TRBV6-5	TRBJ1-1	CASSKRTGRNTEAFF	TGTGCCAGCAGCAAAAGGACAGGGAGGAACACTGAAGCTTTCTTT
-	-	TRBV10-1	TRBJ2-1	CASGKDWAEQFF	TGCGCCAGCGGAAAGGACTGGGCCGAGCAGTTCTTC
-	-	TRBV5-1	TRBJ2-2	CASSLWGAGELFF	TGCGCCAGCAGCTTGTGGGGCGCCGGGGAGCTGTTTTTT
TRBD1	-	TRBV5-5	TRBJ2-5	CASSPSLQGVYQETQYF	TGTGCCAGCAGTCCCAGCCTACAGGGGGTGTACCAAGAGACCCAGTACTTC
TRBD1	-	TRBV27	TRBJ2-3	CASSLRTGGSTTDTQYF	TGTGCCAGCAGTCTAAGGACAGGAGGTTCGACTACAGATACGCAGTATTTT
-	-	TRBV5-1	TRBJ2-1	CASSTQLVSGEQFF	TGCGCCAGCAGCACCCAACTAGTCTCGGGTGAGCAGTTCTTC
-	-	TRBV5-1	TRBJ1-1	CASSPGGAGQNTEAFF	TGCGCCAGCAGCCCGGGGGGGGCAGGGCAGAACACTGAAGCTTTCTTT
-	-	TRBV27	TRBJ2-7	CASSLMADSYEQYF	TGTGCCAGCAGTTTAATGGCAGACTCCTACGAGCAGTACTTC
-	-	TRBV6-2/TRBV6-3	TRBJ2-1	CASSYFTVAVANNEQFF	TGTGCCAGCAGTTACTTCACCGTTGCGGTCGCGAACAATGAGCAGTTCTTC